A single sample gave rise to the 27 T cell receptor beta chains below, sequenced in a study of blood T cell repertoires in COVID-19. Measured with immunoSEQ multiplex PCR; TCRdb has only the in-frame clones, and not every one. The table has 250,000 to 300,000 clones, around 91% seen once. The material sequenced was peripheral blood. Receptors originate from a woman aged 55 to 70 with acute or convalescent COVID-19.

The table lists this clone with a count of one. The J gene is TRBJ1-2, the V gene TRBV4-3; D remains unclear. This CDR3 is built from 14 residues. Deletions cut 0 bases from V and 4 bases from J, with 9 bases between. The germline gives CDR1 LGHNA, CDR2 YSLEER. CDR3 sequence: CASSQDRFSYGYTF. CDR3 coding DNA: TGCGCCAGCAGCCAAGACAGGTTCAGCTATGGCTACACCTTC.

The chain recombines TRBV9 with TRBJ2-5, with D possibly being TRBD2 (7 bases). V was cut by 0 bases and J by 4 bases, with 16 bases left in between. This CDR3 comprises 16 residues. Germline values: CDR1 SGDLS, CDR2 YYNGEE. DNA of the CDR3: TGTGCCAGCAGCGTAGGGAATTCGGGGGGCGGAGAGACCCAGTACTTC. As protein: CASSVGNSGGGETQYF.

This clone has just one count. V is TRBV3-1 (or the pseudogene TRBV3-2) and J is TRBJ2-7; tentative D call: TRBD2 (7 bases). Germline V gene data show CDR1 as LGHDT and CDR2 as YNNKEL (reference sequence). V lost 6 bases, J lost 7 bases, and 16 bases lay in between. The CDR3 has 13 residues. CDR3 protein: CASRLGGAHEQYF. Written as DNA, the CDR3 is TGTGCCAGCAGACTAGGGGGGGCGCATGAGCAGTACTTC.

The chain combines TRBV4-3 with TRBJ1-1; tentative D call: TRBD1 (5 bases). Trimming took off 1 base at V and 0 bases at J, with 9 bases between the two ends. The CDR3 extends over 15 amino acids. CDR1 is LGHNA, CDR2 YSLEER, per germline. CDR3 region: CASSQVTDMNTEAFF. The CDR3 bases are TGCGCCAGCAGCCAAGTGACAGACATGAACACTGAAGCTTTCTTT.

CDR3 nucleotides: TGCAGCGTTGGTACGTCAGTGAACACTGAAGCTTTCTTT. Protein: CSVGTSVNTEAFF. The rearrangement links TRBV29-1 to TRBJ1-1; no clear D gene. The V end was cut by 4 bases, the J end by 0 bases, with 9 bases between. CDR3 length equals 13 residues. Germline V gene sequence: CDR1 SQVTM, CDR2 ANQGSEA.

The chain recombines TRBV7-9 with TRBJ2-5, with TRBD1 as a possible D gene (5 bases). V shed 5 bases and J shed 6 bases, with 16 bases lying between them. CDR3 length equals 14 residues. Germline CDR1 is SEHNR and CDR2 is FQNEAQ (reference sequence). The CDR3 bases are TGTGCCAGCAGCGACAGACAGCCTGGAAAGACCCAGTACTTC. This gives the protein CASSDRQPGKTQYF.

The V gene is TRBV6-1, the J gene TRBJ1-5, with D unresolved. Germline CDR1 and CDR2: MNHNS and SASEGT. The ends were cut back, 2 bases at V and 6 bases at J, with 14 bases in the middle. This CDR3 comprises 15 residues. The CDR3 loop reads CASSELWFGGQPQHF. CDR3 sequence (DNA): TGTGCCAGCAGTGAACTTTGGTTCGGCGGTCAGCCCCAGCATTTT.

This clone was found once. The V and J genes are TRBV6-5 and TRBJ2-3, with 8 bases lining up with TRBD1. In germline, CDR1 is MNHEY, CDR2 SVGAGI. This CDR3 contains 14 residues. Losses at the gene ends were 6 bases for V and 4 bases for J; bases not matched to a gene: 6. CDR3 nucleotide sequence: TGTGCCAGCAGCCCGGGACAGGCCGCAGATACGCAGTATTTT. As protein: CASSPGQAADTQYF.

This chain connects TRBV7-9 to TRBJ1-2; 9 positions match TRBD1. The germline CDR1 and CDR2 sequences are SEHNR and FQNEAQ (reference sequence). J lost 4 bases, V lost 3 bases, and 3 bases had no gene match. The CDR3 is made up of 14 amino acids. CDR3 amino acids: CASSLGQGFYGYTF. The CDR3 coding sequence is TGTGCCAGCAGCTTGGGACAGGGTTTCTATGGCTACACCTTC.

The rearrangement uses TRBV13 and TRBJ1-6, with D unclear. The germline V gene has CDR1 PRHDT and CDR2 FYEKMQ (reference sequence). V was shortened by 5 bases and J by 10 bases, with 9 bases between the two germline ends. The CDR3 is 12 amino acids. CDR3 bases: TGTGCCAGCAGCCTACCCCTGTCACCCCTCCACTTT. As protein: CASSLPLSPLHF.

This chain connects TRBV5-1 to TRBJ1-1, with D unclear. Trimming shortened V by 1 base and J by 1 base, and 2 bases separated the two germline ends. CDR3 size: 12 residues. Germline loops: CDR1 SGHRS, CDR2 YFSETQ. The CDR3 DNA is TGCGCCAGCAGCTTGCAGAACACTGAAGCTTTCTTT. Residues: CASSLQNTEAFF.

This clone was observed a few times. One end of the junction does not line up with germline, which may come from a read error. This chain uses TRBV20-1 with TRBJ1-2; D perhaps matches TRBD1 (6 bases). This CDR3 has 11 amino acids. Germline V gene sequence: CDR1 DFQATT, CDR2 SNEGSKA (reference sequence). Here the CDR3 reads CSGTQGLNDLF. The CDR3, as DNA: TGCAGCGGGACACAAGGTCTTAATGACTTATTC.

V gene TRBV28 combines with J gene TRBJ1-4; a possible D gene is TRBD1 (6 bases). Germline V gives CDR1 MDHEN, CDR2 SYDVKM. V was clipped by 5 bases and J by 7 bases, with 17 bases between them. The CDR3 runs to 15 residues. The DNA for the CDR3 is TGTGCCAGCAGTGACCTCAGGGGTACGTCTGAAAAACTGTTTTTT. This translates into CASSDLRGTSEKLFF.

This chain joins TRBV7-9 and TRBJ1-5; D gene unclear. Per germline, CDR1 SEHNR and CDR2 FQNEAQ (reference sequence). Trimming took 5 bases from V and 0 from J, leaving 14 bases between them. The CDR3 spans 16 residues. As DNA, the CDR3 is TGTGCCAGCAGCCAATCCGCCGGTAATAGCAATCAGCCCCAGCATTTT. It encodes CASSQSAGNSNQPQHF.

This clone was observed once. The genes are TRBV18 and TRBJ1-5; D is unclear. V lost 2 bases and J 3 bases, leaving 14 bases between the germline ends. Per germline, CDR1 KGHSH and CDR2 LQKENI. CDR3 length equals 16 residues. CDR3: CASSPGEGTVNQPQHF. CDR3 bases: TGTGCCAGCTCACCAGGCGAGGGTACCGTCAATCAGCCCCAGCATTTT.

The gene calls are TRBV7-8 and TRBJ1-4; possibly TRBD1 for D (5 bases). The CDR3 totals 13 residues. Germline V lookup: CDR1 SGHVS, CDR2 FQNEAQ. V was pared by 2 bases and J by 8 bases, with 9 bases between. The CDR3 DNA is TGTGCCAGCAGCTTACAGGGAAGGGAAAAACTGTTTTTT. This encodes CASSLQGREKLFF.

The gene calls are TRBV2 and TRBJ1-1; D is ambiguous. V lost 6 bases and J 7 bases, leaving 9 bases between the germline ends. The CDR3 loop spans 11 amino acids. The germline V gene has CDR1 SNHLY and CDR2 FYNNEI. DNA for the CDR3: TGTGCCAGCAGCCTCGGACTTGAAGCTTTCTTT. This codes for CASSLGLEAFF.

CDR3 nucleotides: TGCGCCAGCAGCTTGTCTGTGTCGGCGGGCACAGATACGCAGTATTTT. The encoded protein is CASSLSVSAGTDTQYF. The gene calls are TRBV5-1 and TRBJ2-3; D uncertain. There are 16 residues in the CDR3. Trimming left V 1 base short and J 1 base short, with 13 bases between. The germline gives CDR1 SGHRS, CDR2 YFSETQ.

This clone was recorded once. J is TRBJ1-3 and V is TRBV4-3, with D possibly TRBD1 on 5 matching bases. Trimming took off 1 base at V and 4 bases at J, with 11 bases between the two ends. This CDR3 is built from 15 residues. The V gene's germline CDR1 is LGHNA and CDR2 YSLEER. The CDR3 bases are TGCGCCAGCAGCCAAGGGCCGGGGGTCGGAAACACCATATATTTT. Protein product: CASSQGPGVGNTIYF.

V usage is TRBV7-2 and J usage is TRBJ1-2; no clear D. The CDR3 runs 12 residues. Germline assignment: CDR1 SGHTA and CDR2 FQGNSA. V dropped 1 base and J dropped 8 bases, with 8 bases sitting between them. The CDR3 DNA reads TGTGCCAGCAGCTTAGACTCGTGGGGCTACACCTTC. This gives the protein CASSLDSWGYTF.

This chain links TRBV3-1 (or the pseudogene TRBV3-2) with TRBJ2-1; 9 nucleotides align to TRBD1. This CDR3 has 15 residues. CDR1 is LGHDT and CDR2 is YNNKEL in the germline V gene (reference sequence). V shed 5 bases, J shed 2 bases, and the junction held 4 bases outside the gene matches. CDR3 coding DNA: TGTGCCAGCAGCTGGGGACAGGGACCCTACAATGAGCAGTTCTTC. It encodes CASSWGQGPYNEQFF.

V usage is TRBV10-3 and J usage is TRBJ2-2; 8 bases agree with TRBD2. The germline V gene has CDR1 ENHRY and CDR2 SYGVKD. This CDR3 has 14 residues. The V segment lost 6 bases and the J segment 7 bases; nucleotides outside the gene matches: 7. The CDR3 is CAIRVSGESGELFF. The CDR3 DNA reads as TGTGCCATCAGGGTTAGCGGGGAGAGCGGGGAGCTGTTTTTT.

The table lists this clone with a count of one. The V gene is TRBV5-1, the J gene TRBJ2-1; possibly TRBD2 for D (6 bases). This CDR3 spans 16 amino acids. Per germline, CDR1 SGHRS and CDR2 YFSETQ. The V and J ends lost 4 bases and 2 bases respectively, with 16 bases between them. This CDR3 is CASSPGGSETYNEQFF. The DNA for the CDR3 is TGCGCCAGCAGCCCCGGGGGTAGCGAGACCTACAATGAGCAGTTCTTC.

This clone was detected a few times. V gene TRBV7-6 combines with J gene TRBJ2-1; 7 bases are shared with TRBD1. V shed 1 base, J shed 7 bases, and the junction held 10 bases outside the gene matches. From germline, CDR1 is SGHVS and CDR2 FNYEAQ. The CDR3 has 16 amino acids. CDR3 DNA: TGTGCCAGCAGCTTAGGACCGGGACAGCTGGGGAATGAGCAGTTCTTC. As protein: CASSLGPGQLGNEQFF.

This clone was seen just once. The rearrangement links TRBV6-6 to TRBJ1-2, with D maybe TRBD1 (5 bases). Trimming took off 2 bases at V and 8 bases at J, with 15 bases between the two ends. There are 14 residues in the CDR3. Germline loops: CDR1 MNHNY, CDR2 SVGAGI (reference sequence). The CDR3, as DNA: TGTGCCAGCAGTTACGGTCCGGGGGGGGGAGGCTACACCTTC. This gives the protein CASSYGPGGGGYTF.

V is TRBV5-1 and J is TRBJ2-2, with D hard to call. This CDR3 spans 16 amino acids. Germline assignment: CDR1 SGHRS and CDR2 YFSETQ. V was trimmed by 0 bases and J by 1 base, leaving 10 bases between them. CDR3 coding DNA: TGCGCCAGCAGCTTGGCCCCATTAGTGAACACCGGGGAGCTGTTTTTT. It encodes CASSLAPLVNTGELFF.

The gene calls are TRBV4-3 and TRBJ1-6; no reliable D call. From germline, CDR1 is LGHNA and CDR2 YSLEER. The V and J ends lost 0 bases and 13 bases respectively, with 13 bases between them. The CDR3 length is 14 residues. CDR3 in amino acids: CASSQEPGLHPLHF. The DNA for the CDR3 is TGCGCCAGCAGCCAAGAGCCAGGACTTCACCCCCTCCACTTT.